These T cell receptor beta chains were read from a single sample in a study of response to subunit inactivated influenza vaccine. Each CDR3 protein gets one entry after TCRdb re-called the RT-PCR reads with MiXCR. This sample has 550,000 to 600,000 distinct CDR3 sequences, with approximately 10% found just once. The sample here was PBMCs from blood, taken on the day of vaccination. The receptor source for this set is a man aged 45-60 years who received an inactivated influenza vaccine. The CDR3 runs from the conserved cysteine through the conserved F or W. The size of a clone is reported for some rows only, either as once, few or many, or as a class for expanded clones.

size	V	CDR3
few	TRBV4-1	CASSRGGIAGANVLTF
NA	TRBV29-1	CSVVRGQGTELYNEQFF
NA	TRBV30	CAWSIFPRTEAFF
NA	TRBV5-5	CASSSRTGNYGYTF
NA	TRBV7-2	CASSLVQGYQPQHF
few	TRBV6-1	CASSVLASGANEQFF
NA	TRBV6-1	CASSEEFLQGWGGFYEQYF
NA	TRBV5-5	CASNGLNYGYTF
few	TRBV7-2	CASSLTGASSYEQYF
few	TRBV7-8	CASSLSSGGAMIDTQYF
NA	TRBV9	CASSVGTVRNNEQFF
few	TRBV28	CASSYDLPSYEQYF
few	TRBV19	CASSIAPPGLAGGYNEQFF
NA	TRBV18	CASSNTGFTYEQYF
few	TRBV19	CASTQGYSNQPQHF
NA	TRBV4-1	CASSQGWARGNTEAFF
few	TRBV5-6	CASSTTGTSTYEQYF
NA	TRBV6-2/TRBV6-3	CASSYVWGAGDTEAFF
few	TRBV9	CASSVEGSLYNEQFF
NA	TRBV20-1	CSTGQTSSYEQYF
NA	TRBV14	CASSQTLYNEQFF
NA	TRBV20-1	CSAQSRQAKNIQYF
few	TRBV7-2	CASSPRAAYEQYF
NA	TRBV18	CASSPQPSGGAYEQYF
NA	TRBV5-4	CASSSTGGFNTGELFF
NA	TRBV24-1	CATSDRGTEAFF
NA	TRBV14	CASTPERAWEGYEQYF
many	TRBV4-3	CASSQDLTSADTQYF
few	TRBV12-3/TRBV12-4	CASSSRWDTQYF
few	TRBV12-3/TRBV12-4	CASSFPPSGVASNTQYF
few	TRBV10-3	CAINPSGGAGGELFF
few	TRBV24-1	CATSETGEDTQYF
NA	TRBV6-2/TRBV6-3	CASSDPGRSYEQYF
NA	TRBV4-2	CASRATTNTGELFF
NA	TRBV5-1	CASSRGQGRDTQYF
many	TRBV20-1	CSVNRGRGDNEQFF
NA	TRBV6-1	CASSTTGGSYNEQFF
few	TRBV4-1	CASSQIPKEGLWWVKNIQYF
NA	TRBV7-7	CASSHFTGELFF
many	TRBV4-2	CASSPSGNTGELFF
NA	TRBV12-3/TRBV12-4	CASSLPPGRDGVTGELFF
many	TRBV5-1	CASSRSGEVLNEQFF